This T cell receptor beta chain is drawn from a study of T cell repertoires in cytomegalovirus infection. The CDR3 is 12 residues long. Germline trimming cut 10 bases from V and 2 bases from J; bases unmatched to any gene: 3. Germline CDR1 is ENHRY and CDR2 is SYGVKD. TCRdb itself ran the reads through MiXCR, one entry per CDR3 protein. In the table there are over 150,000 distinct CDR3 sequences, approximately 15% of which are singletons. Sequencing was done on a sample of PBMCs. The J gene is TRBJ1-2, the V gene TRBV10-3, with 8 nucleotides matching TRBD1. This sequence originates from a human donor in good health (CMV status not recorded). Some clones in this sample may be carry-over from other donors' samples. CDR3 bases: TGTGCCAACCGGGACAGGAACTATGGCTACACCTTC. This codes for CANRDRNYGYTF.